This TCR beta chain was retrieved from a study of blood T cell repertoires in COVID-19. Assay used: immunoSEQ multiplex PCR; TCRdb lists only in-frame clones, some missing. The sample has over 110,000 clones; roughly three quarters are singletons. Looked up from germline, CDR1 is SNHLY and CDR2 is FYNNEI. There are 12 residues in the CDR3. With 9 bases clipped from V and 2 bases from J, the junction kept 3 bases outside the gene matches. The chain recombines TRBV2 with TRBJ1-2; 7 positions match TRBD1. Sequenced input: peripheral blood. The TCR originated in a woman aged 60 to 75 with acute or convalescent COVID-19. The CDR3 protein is CASGDRNYGYTF. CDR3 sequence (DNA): TGTGCCAGTGGGGACAGAAACTATGGCTACACCTTC.